A single sample is the source of the 10 T cell receptor beta chains below, sequenced in a study of OX40 agonist ivuxolimab in advanced cancers. The data were produced by immunoSEQ multiplex PCR, yet TCRdb's version contains in-frame clones alone and is incomplete. The table lists about 74,000 clones, about 82% of them singletons. Sequenced here: CD4+ or CD8+ T cells sorted from blood, sampled in a trial of the OX40 agonist ivuxolimab. These receptors were collected from an adult with an advanced solid tumor such as melanoma, head and neck, liver or kidney cancer.

The genes are TRBV7-9 and TRBJ1-1; D gene unclear. V gave up 5 bases and J gave up 8 bases, with 15 bases separating them. The germline CDR1 and CDR2 sequences are SEHNR and FQNEAQ (reference sequence). The CDR3 contains 13 residues. CDR3 coding DNA: TGTGCCAGCAGCCTATCCTCCATCATCGAAGCTTTCTTT. This gives the protein CASSLSSIIEAFF. The full variable domain, its missing parts supplied by reference TRBV7-9 and TRBJ1-1, is DTGVSQNPRHKITKRGQNVTFRCDPISEHNRLYWYRQTLGQGPEFLTYFQNEAQLEKSRLLSDRFSAERPKGSFSTLEIQRTEQGDSAMYLCASSLSSIIEAFFGQGTRLTVV.

This chain links TRBV2 with TRBJ2-2; D is perhaps TRBD1 or TRBD2 (5 bases each). The CDR3 is made up of 13 amino acids. Germline V gives CDR1 SNHLY, CDR2 FYNNEI. The V gene lost 6 bases and the J gene lost 6 bases, with 11 bases spanning the gap. CDR3 protein: CASRPTGPGELFF. CDR3 DNA sequence: TGTGCCAGCAGGCCGACGGGGCCCGGGGAGCTGTTTTTT.

The rearrangement uses TRBV6-1 and TRBJ1-2; 8 nucleotides agree with TRBD1. Germline loops: CDR1 MNHNS, CDR2 SASEGT. J gave up 5 bases and V 1 base, and 0 bases lay outside the gene matches. There are 13 residues in the CDR3. CDR3 in DNA: TGTGCCAGCAGTGAAGACAGGGGGTATGGCTACACCTTC. The encoded protein is CASSEDRGYGYTF.

This chain links TRBV6-1 with TRBJ1-4, with a possible D match to TRBD1 (6 bases). This CDR3 spans 14 amino acids. In germline, CDR1 is MNHNS, CDR2 SASEGT. The V gene lost 1 base and the J gene lost 6 bases, with 9 bases spanning the gap. The CDR3 region is CASSEGRGYEKLFF. The CDR3 DNA is TGTGCCAGCAGTGAAGGCAGGGGTTATGAAAAACTGTTTTTT.

The chain has TRBV21-1 and TRBJ1-5. TRBV21-1 is listed as a pseudogene. The CDR3 totals 15 residues. CDR3 nucleotides: TGTGCCAGCAGCAAAGAGACCTATAGCAATCAGCCCCAGCATTTT. It encodes CASSKETYSNQPQHF.

The J gene is TRBJ1-1, the V gene TRBV5-1; 8 bases align to TRBD1. Per the germline V gene, CDR1 is SGHRS and CDR2 is YFSETQ. The V segment lost 3 bases and the J segment 1 base; nucleotides outside the gene matches: 5. This CDR3 is 15 amino acids long. In nucleotides, the CDR3 is TGCGCCAGCAGCTGGACAGGGTTTTCGAACACTGAAGCTTTCTTT. Translation: CASSWTGFSNTEAFF.

This sequence joins TRBV7-2 and TRBJ2-3, with 9 nucleotides matching TRBD2. J was trimmed by 3 bases and V by 3 bases; bases with no gene match: 10. CDR1 and CDR2 from the germline V gene are SGHTA and FQGNSA. CDR3 size: 17 residues. This CDR3 reads CASSLDPWRGGTDTQYF. For the CDR3, the DNA is TGTGCCAGCAGCTTGGACCCGTGGCGGGGGGGAACAGATACGCAGTATTTT.

The chain carries TRBV9 and TRBJ2-3; D call uncertain. The CDR3 is made up of 12 amino acids. The V end was cut by 4 bases, the J end by 4 bases, with 7 bases between. Per the germline V gene, CDR1 is SGDLS and CDR2 is YYNGEE. The CDR3 region has the DNA TGTGCCAGCAGCCTGCGAGCAGATACGCAGTATTTT. Amino acids: CASSLRADTQYF.

The V and J genes are TRBV27 and TRBJ2-6; 10 bases match TRBD2. The CDR3 loop spans 19 amino acids. The ends lost 0 bases at V and 2 bases at J; junction bases unmatched: 7. The germline V gene has CDR1 MNHEY and CDR2 SMNVEV (reference sequence). This CDR3 reads CASSLSASGSPPGANVLTF. The CDR3 DNA reads as TGTGCCAGCAGTTTATCGGCTAGCGGGAGCCCTCCTGGGGCCAACGTCCTGACTTTC.

This clone appeared many times. The chain employs TRBV7-8 and TRBJ2-6; D is unclear. This CDR3 region has 16 residues. Trimming took off 1 base at V and 1 base at J, with 8 bases between the two ends. The germline V gene has CDR1 SGHVS and CDR2 FQNEAQ. For the CDR3, the DNA is TGTGCCAGCAGCTTAGGCAGTCTATCTGGGGCCAACGTCCTGACTTTC. It is translated as CASSLGSLSGANVLTF.